The 17 T cell receptor beta chains presented below share a single source sample, sequenced in a study of blood T cells in healthy people across ages. PCR was performed a second time for roughly 7 to 11 cycles using a sample-barcoded 5' primer and a J-beta primer mix. TCRdb re-called the 5' RACE reads with MiXCR, one entry per CDR3 protein. The table shows roughly 2 million distinct CDR3 sequences, with approximately 50% occurring only once. The sequenced sample consisted of blood. Receptor source: a woman in her thirties or forties in good health.

The CDR3 region has the DNA TGTGCCACCAGTCACGCCAGGGGTAACTATGGCTACACCTTC. It translates to CATSHARGNYGYTF. This chain links TRBV24-1 with TRBJ1-2, with a tentative D call TRBD1 (6 bases). The germline V gene has CDR1 KGHDR and CDR2 SFDVKD. The V end lost 6 bases, the J end lost 1 base, and 11 bases lay between the germline ends. The CDR3 is 14 amino acids.

This clonotype was seen a handful of times. V usage is TRBV29-1 and J usage is TRBJ2-1; 8 positions agree with TRBD2. Germline CDR1 reads SQVTM; CDR2 reads ANQGSEA. This CDR3 has 13 residues. The J segment lost 8 bases and the V segment lost 5 bases, leaving 8 bases of the junction unmatched. CDR3 loop: CSVSGGPVDEQFF. The CDR3 DNA reads TGCAGCGTTAGCGGGGGCCCTGTAGATGAGCAGTTCTTC.

There are a few counts of this clonotype. The rearrangement uses TRBV5-1 and TRBJ1-1; no reliable D call. Trimming shortened V by 0 bases and J by 4 bases, and 7 bases separated the two germline ends. The CDR3 length is 13 residues. Germline V gives CDR1 SGHRS, CDR2 YFSETQ. In DNA form, the CDR3 reads TGCGCCAGCAGCTTGGCGTTGGGCACTGAAGCTTTCTTT. It codes for CASSLALGTEAFF.

The sample holds a few counts of this clonotype. The chain recombines TRBV20-1 with TRBJ2-7, with D uncertain. The CDR3 contains 9 residues. Trimming removed 3 bases at V and 7 bases at J, with 4 bases between. Germline CDR1 reads DFQATT; CDR2 reads SNEGSKA (reference sequence). The CDR3 loop is CSARGEQYF. The CDR3 nucleotides read TGCAGTGCTAGGGGTGAGCAGTACTTC.

The chain couples TRBV20-1 to TRBJ1-2; 7 nucleotides line up with TRBD1. CDR1 is DFQATT, CDR2 SNEGSKA, per germline (reference sequence). After removal of 4 bases from V and 1 base from J, the junction contained 6 bases not matched to a gene. The length of the CDR3 is 14 residues. This chain's CDR3 is CSAMAGTVNYGYTF. CDR3 DNA: TGCAGTGCTATGGCTGGGACAGTTAACTATGGCTACACCTTC.

Only a few counts were recorded for this clonotype. The chain couples TRBV4-1 to TRBJ2-3; D uncertain. V was shortened by 3 bases and J by 2 bases, with 15 bases between the two germline ends. Germline V gives CDR1 MGHRA, CDR2 YSYEKL. This CDR3 has 16 residues. Here the CDR3 reads CASSHATALPTDTQYF. The DNA of the CDR3 is TGCGCCAGCAGCCATGCCACAGCCCTCCCCACAGATACGCAGTATTTT.

The rearrangement joins TRBV7-9 to TRBJ2-7; D is perhaps TRBD1 (5 bases). V was pared by 4 bases and J by 3 bases, with 13 bases between. Germline V lookup: CDR1 SEHNR, CDR2 FQNEAQ (reference sequence). This CDR3 is 14 amino acids long. The CDR3 is CASSSAGQNYEQYF. The CDR3 DNA reads TGTGCCAGCAGCTCCGCTGGACAAAACTACGAGCAGTACTTC.

The rearrangement joins TRBV7-9 to TRBJ1-5; 8 bases are a match to TRBD1. The CDR3 length is 13 residues. Germline CDR1 and CDR2: SEHNR and FQNEAQ (reference sequence). Losses at the gene ends were 6 bases for V and 7 bases for J; bases not matched to a gene: 5. The CDR3 sequence: CASSPTGDQPQHF. In DNA form, the CDR3 reads TGTGCCAGCAGTCCGACAGGGGACCAGCCCCAGCATTTT.

This clonotype appeared many times. V gene TRBV29-1 combines with J gene TRBJ2-7, with 8 bases aligning to TRBD1. There are 13 residues in the CDR3. With V trimmed by 4 bases and J by 8 bases, 10 bases remained unmatched. Germline CDR1 is SQVTM and CDR2 is ANQGSEA. The CDR3: CSVGSATGGQQYF. CDR3 nucleotides: TGCAGCGTTGGATCTGCAACAGGGGGTCAGCAGTACTTC.

This sequence joins TRBV7-8 and TRBJ2-5; 12 bases match TRBD2. V lost 2 bases to trimming and J lost 4 bases; unmatched junction nucleotides: 8. CDR3 size: 17 residues. Germline CDR1 reads SGHVS; CDR2 reads FQNEAQ. CDR3 amino acids: CASSLFASGGAGETQYF. The DNA of the CDR3 is TGTGCCAGCAGCTTATTCGCTAGCGGGGGGGCTGGAGAGACCCAGTACTTC.

This chain connects TRBV28 to TRBJ1-1, with a weak D call TRBD1 (6 bases). CDR3 length: 13 amino acids. V was shortened by 8 bases and J by 5 bases, with 15 bases between the two germline ends. Germline V CDR1 and CDR2: MDHEN, SYDVKM. The CDR3 is CASRRQDRTEAFF. The DNA of the CDR3 is TGTGCCAGCCGAAGACAGGATCGTACTGAAGCTTTCTTT.

This chain uses TRBV6-5 with TRBJ1-5; D perhaps matches TRBD1 (5 bases). The CDR3 extends over 13 amino acids. From germline, CDR1 is MNHEY and CDR2 SVGAGI. Trimming cost V 5 bases and J 6 bases, with 11 bases left between them. As DNA, the CDR3 is TGTGCCAGCAGTGTACAGGTTAGTCAGCCCCAGCATTTT. Residues: CASSVQVSQPQHF.

J is TRBJ1-5 and V is TRBV7-2, with a weak D call TRBD1 (5 bases). Germline lookup yields CDR1 SGHTA and CDR2 FQGNSA. The length of the CDR3 is 16 residues. V was pared by 5 bases and J by 2 bases, with 16 bases between. The DNA for the CDR3 is TGTGCCAGCAGCCCGAAGGGACCGCACGGCAATCAGCCCCAGCATTTT. Its translation: CASSPKGPHGNQPQHF.

This clonotype was found many times. The J gene is TRBJ2-1, the V gene TRBV5-1; TRBD2 agrees at 8 bases. J was trimmed by 2 bases and V by 0 bases; bases with no gene match: 1. This CDR3 spans 15 amino acids. Germline CDR1 is SGHRS and CDR2 is YFSETQ. The CDR3 DNA sequence: TGCGCCAGCAGCTTGGAAGCGGGGGCCTACAATGAGCAGTTCTTC. Translation gives CASSLEAGAYNEQFF.

This sequence joins TRBV4-3 and TRBJ2-7, with a weak D call TRBD2 (7 bases). This CDR3 region has 15 residues. V lost 1 base, J lost 2 bases, and 12 bases lay in between. CDR1 is LGHNA and CDR2 is YSLEER in the germline V gene. The CDR3 DNA is TGCGCCAGCAGCCAAGTCCGGGGGGCGGCCTACGAGCAGTACTTC. Protein product: CASSQVRGAAYEQYF.

This clonotype was observed at least ten times. The gene calls are TRBV7-2 and TRBJ2-1; D remains ambiguous. V lost 1 base and J lost 4, with 5 bases in between. Germline CDR1 reads SGHTA; CDR2 reads FQGNSA. The CDR3 totals 13 residues. The CDR3 region is CASSLVRYNEQFF. In DNA form, the CDR3 reads TGTGCCAGCAGCTTAGTCCGATACAATGAGCAGTTCTTC.

The chain carries TRBV10-3 and TRBJ2-5, with D tentatively TRBD1 (5 bases). The last part of the DNA fits TRBJ2-7 better; the J call may be wrong. Germline values: CDR1 ENHRY, CDR2 SYGVKD. The CDR3 totals 15 residues. CDR3 amino acids: CAISEGLGQGYEQYF. CDR3 DNA sequence: TGTGCCATCAGTGAGGGGCTCGGTCAGGGCTACGAGCAGTACTTC.